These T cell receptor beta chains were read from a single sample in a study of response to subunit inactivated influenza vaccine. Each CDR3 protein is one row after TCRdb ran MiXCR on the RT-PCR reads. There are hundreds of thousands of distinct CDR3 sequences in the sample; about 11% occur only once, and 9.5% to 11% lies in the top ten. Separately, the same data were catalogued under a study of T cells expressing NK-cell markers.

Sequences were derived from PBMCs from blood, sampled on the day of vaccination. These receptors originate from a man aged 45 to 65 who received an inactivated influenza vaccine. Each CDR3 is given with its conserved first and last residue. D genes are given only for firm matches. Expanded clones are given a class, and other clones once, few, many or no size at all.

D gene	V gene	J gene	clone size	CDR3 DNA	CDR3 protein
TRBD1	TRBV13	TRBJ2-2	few	TGTGCCAGCAGCGGAAGCACAGGGGGCGACTTCCCGAACACCGGGGAGCTGTTTTTT	CASSGSTGGDFPNTGELFF
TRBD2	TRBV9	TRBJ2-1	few	TGTGCCAGCAGCCCCCCCGGGAGGACCTACAATGAGCAGTTCTTC	CASSPPGRTYNEQFF
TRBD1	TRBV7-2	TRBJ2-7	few	TGTGCCAGCAGCTTAGCGAGGACAGGGGCGTCATCCGAGCAGTACTTC	CASSLARTGASSEQYF
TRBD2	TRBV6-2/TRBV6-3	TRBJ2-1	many	TGTGCCAGCAGGACTAGCGGGGGGGCCTACAATGAGCAGTTCTTC	CASRTSGGAYNEQFF
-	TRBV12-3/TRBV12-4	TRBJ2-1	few	TGTGCCAGCAGCCCTAGTGCGAGGGCCTCCAATGAGCAGTTCTTC	CASSPSARASNEQFF
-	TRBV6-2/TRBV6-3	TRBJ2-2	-	TGTGCCAGCCGCCCGTACTCCGGGGAGCTGTTTTTT	CASRPYSGELFF
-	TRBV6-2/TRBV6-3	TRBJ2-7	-	TGTGCCAGCGGTTACAGAGGGGCCCTCTACGAGCAGTACTTC	CASGYRGALYEQYF
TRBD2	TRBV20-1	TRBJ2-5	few	TGCAGTGCTGGAGGGACTAGCAGCCCCCAGTACTTC	CSAGGTSSPQYF
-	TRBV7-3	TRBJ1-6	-	TGTGCCAGCAGCTTAAACAGCCGGACCTATAATTCACCCCTCCACTTT	CASSLNSRTYNSPLHF
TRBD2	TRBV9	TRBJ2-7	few	TGTGCCAGCCTCAACCCAGGGGAGCGGGAGGGTGAGCAGTACTTC	CASLNPGEREGEQYF
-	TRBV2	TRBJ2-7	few	TGTGCCAGCAGTGCGTCGGGACTTACCTACGAGCAGTACTTC	CASSASGLTYEQYF
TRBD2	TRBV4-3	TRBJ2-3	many	TGCGCCAGCAGCCAAGATATGGGGGGGAGTGATAGCACAGATACGCAGTATTTT	CASSQDMGGSDSTDTQYF
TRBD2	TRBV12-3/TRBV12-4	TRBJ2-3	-	TGTGCCAGCAGTCCAAGCGGGAGTGGCACAGATACGCAGTATTTT	CASSPSGSGTDTQYF
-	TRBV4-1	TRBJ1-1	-	TGCGCCAGCAGCCATCGACAGTTACTGAACACTGAAGCTTTCTTT	CASSHRQLLNTEAFF
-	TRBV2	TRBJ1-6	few	TGTGCCAGCAGGGGGGGGCCGAGCTCCTATAATTCACCCCTCCACTTT	CASRGGPSSYNSPLHF
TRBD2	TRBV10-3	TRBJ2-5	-	TGTGCCATCAGTACAGGACTAGCGGAGACCCAGTACTTC	CAISTGLAETQYF
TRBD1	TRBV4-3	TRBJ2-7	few	TGCGCCAGCAGCCGAGGACAGGCCTACGAGCAGTACTTC	CASSRGQAYEQYF
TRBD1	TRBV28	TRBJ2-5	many	TGTGCCAGCAGTTGGGAACCGACAGGGGGTGAGACCCAGTACTTC	CASSWEPTGGETQYF